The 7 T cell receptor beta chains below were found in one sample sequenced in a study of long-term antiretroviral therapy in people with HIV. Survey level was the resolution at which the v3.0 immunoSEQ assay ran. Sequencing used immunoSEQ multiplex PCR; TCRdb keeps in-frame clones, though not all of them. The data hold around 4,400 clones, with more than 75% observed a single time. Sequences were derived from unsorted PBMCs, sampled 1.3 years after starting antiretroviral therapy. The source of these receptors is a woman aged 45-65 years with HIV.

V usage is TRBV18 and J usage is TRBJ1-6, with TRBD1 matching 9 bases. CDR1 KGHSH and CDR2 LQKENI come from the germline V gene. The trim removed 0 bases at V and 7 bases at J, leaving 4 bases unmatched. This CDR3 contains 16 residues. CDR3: CASSPPRGQGNSPLHF. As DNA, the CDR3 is TGTGCCAGCTCACCACCGAGGGGACAGGGAAATTCACCCCTCCACTTT. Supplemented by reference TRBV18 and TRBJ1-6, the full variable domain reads NAGVMQNPRHLVRRRGQEARLRCSPMKGHSHVYWYRQLPEEGLKFMVYLQKENIIDESGMPKERFSAEFPKEGPSILRIQQVVRGDSAAYFCASSPPRGQGNSPLHFGNGTRLTVT.

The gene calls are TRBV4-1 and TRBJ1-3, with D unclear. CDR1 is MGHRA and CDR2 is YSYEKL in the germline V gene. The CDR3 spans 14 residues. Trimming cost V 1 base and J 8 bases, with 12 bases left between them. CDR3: CASSQGWTGYTIYF. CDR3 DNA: TGCGCCAGCAGCCAAGGGTGGACGGGCTACACCATATATTTT.

The CDR3: CASSKWGSGAGETQYF. The CDR3 coding sequence is TGTGCCAGCAGCAAATGGGGGTCGGGGGCCGGAGAGACCCAGTACTTC. The V gene is TRBV2, the J gene TRBJ2-5; D is perhaps TRBD1 or TRBD2 (6 bases each). CDR1 and CDR2 (germline): SNHLY, FYNNEI. V gave up 6 bases and J gave up 4 bases, with 21 bases separating them. The CDR3 is made up of 16 amino acids.

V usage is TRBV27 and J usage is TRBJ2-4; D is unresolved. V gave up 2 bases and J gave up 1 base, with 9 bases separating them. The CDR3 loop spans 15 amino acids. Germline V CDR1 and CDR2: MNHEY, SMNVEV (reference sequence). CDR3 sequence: CASSLEIGAKNIQYF. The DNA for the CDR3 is TGTGCCAGCAGTTTAGAAATTGGTGCCAAAAACATTCAGTACTTC.

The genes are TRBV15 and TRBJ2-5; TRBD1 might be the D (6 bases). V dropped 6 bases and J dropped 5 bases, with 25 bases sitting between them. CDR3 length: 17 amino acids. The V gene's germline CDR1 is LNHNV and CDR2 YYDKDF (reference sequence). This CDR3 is CATSSHSGTPRRETQYF. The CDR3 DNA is TGTGCCACCAGTTCTCACTCCGGGACACCTCGCCGGGAGACCCAGTACTTC.

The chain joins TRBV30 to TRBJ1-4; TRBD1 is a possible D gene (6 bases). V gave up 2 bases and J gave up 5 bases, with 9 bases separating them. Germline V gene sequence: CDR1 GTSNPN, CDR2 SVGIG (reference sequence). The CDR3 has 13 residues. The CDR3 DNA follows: TGTGCCTGGAGTAGGCAGGGGAATGAAAAACTGTTTTTT. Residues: CAWSRQGNEKLFF.

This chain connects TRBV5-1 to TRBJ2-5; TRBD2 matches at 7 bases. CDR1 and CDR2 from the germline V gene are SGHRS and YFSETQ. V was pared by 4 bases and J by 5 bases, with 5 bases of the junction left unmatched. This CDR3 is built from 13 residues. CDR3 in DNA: TGCGCCAGCAGCCCCGTGGGGGGGGAGACCCAGTACTTC. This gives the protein CASSPVGGETQYF.